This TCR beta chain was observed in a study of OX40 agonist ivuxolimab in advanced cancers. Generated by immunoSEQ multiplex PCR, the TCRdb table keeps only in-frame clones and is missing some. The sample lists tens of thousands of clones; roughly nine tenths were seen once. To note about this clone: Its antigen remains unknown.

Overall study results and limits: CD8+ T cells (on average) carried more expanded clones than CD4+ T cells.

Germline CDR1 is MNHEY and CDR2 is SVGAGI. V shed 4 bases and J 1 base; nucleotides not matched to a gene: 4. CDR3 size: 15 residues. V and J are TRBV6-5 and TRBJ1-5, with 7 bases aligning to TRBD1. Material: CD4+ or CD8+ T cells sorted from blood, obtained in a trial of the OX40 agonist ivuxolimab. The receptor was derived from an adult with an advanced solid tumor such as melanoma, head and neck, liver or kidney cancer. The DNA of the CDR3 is TGTGCCAGCAGTTTAGGACAGGTGAGCAATCAGCCCCAGCATTTT. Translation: CASSLGQVSNQPQHF.